These 28 T cell receptor beta chains originate from one sample sequenced in a study of T cells of healthy individuals. TCRdb independently ran MiXCR on the 5' RACE reads; one entry per CDR3 protein. This table has some 100,000 distinct CDR3 sequences, 15% to 20% appearing once. All receptors derive from a human donor in good health.

This chain uses TRBV7-9 with TRBJ2-7, with a weak D call TRBD1 (6 bases). Germline lookup yields CDR1 SEHNR and CDR2 FQNEAQ (reference sequence). V lost 1 base and J lost 2, with 9 bases in between. This CDR3 contains 14 residues. The CDR3 coding sequence is TGTGCCAGCAGCTTAGGGGGGCGGGCCTACGAGCAGTACTTC. It yields the protein CASSLGGRAYEQYF.

This clonotype was seen a few times. The rearrangement links TRBV20-1 to TRBJ1-2; D is unresolved. Germline loops: CDR1 DFQATT, CDR2 SNEGSKA (reference sequence). The CDR3 is 13 amino acids. Trimming stripped 1 base from V and 5 bases from J, with 11 bases between. DNA for the CDR3: TGCAGTGCTAGAGTAGGAGGTAGTTATGGCTACACCTTC. This encodes CSARVGGSYGYTF.

The chain carries TRBV7-2 and TRBJ1-4; a weak D match, TRBD1 (6 bases). CDR3 size: 15 residues. The V gene lost 3 bases and the J gene lost 5 bases, with 13 bases spanning the gap. CDR1 and CDR2 (germline): SGHTA, FQGNSA. The DNA for the CDR3 is TGTGCCAGCAGCTTTGCCGCCGGGACAAATGAAAAACTGTTTTTT. It yields the protein CASSFAAGTNEKLFF.

About this clonotype itself: Its ends do not fully match the called genes, so a read error is possible. The chain combines TRBV7-7 with TRBJ2-1, with D perhaps TRBD1 (6 bases). CDR1 is SSHAT and CDR2 is FNYEAQ in the germline V gene (reference sequence). This CDR3 has 15 amino acids. The chain's CDR3 is CASSLVPGDYNEQFF. DNA for the CDR3: TGTGCTAGCAGCTTAGTTCCAGGGGACTACAATGAGCAGTTCTTC.

CDR3 region: CASSLGSQATNEKLFF. The CDR3 DNA sequence: TGTGCCAGCAGTTTAGGGAGCCAGGCAACTAATGAAAAACTGTTTTTT. The rearrangement uses TRBV12-3 or TRBV12-4 and TRBJ1-4, with D unresolved. CDR3 size: 16 residues. V was shortened by 1 base and J by 0 bases, with 9 bases between the two germline ends.

In this sample, this clonotype turned up many times. The chain uses TRBV3-2 and TRBJ2-2; TRBD2, as called in the table, went unchecked against the DNA. TRBV3-2 is a known pseudogene. CDR3 length: 15 residues. For the CDR3, the DNA is TGTGCCAGCAGCCAGCACCAAGCGGGGACCGGGGAGCTGTTTTTT. This gives the protein CASSQHQAGTGELFF.

The chain couples TRBV7-9 to TRBJ2-5, with D uncertain. This CDR3 has 12 residues. CDR1 SEHNR and CDR2 FQNEAQ come from the germline V gene (reference sequence). The V end lost 3 bases, the J end lost 5 bases, and 7 bases lay between the germline ends. CDR3 DNA sequence: TGTGCCAGCAGCTTCCCCGGGGAGACCCAGTACTTC. It is translated as CASSFPGETQYF.

This clonotype was seen ten or more times. This chain joins TRBV6-6 and TRBJ2-7; TRBD1 aligns across 11 bases. Per germline, CDR1 MNHNY and CDR2 SVGAGI (reference sequence). J was trimmed by 6 bases and V by 4 bases; bases with no gene match: 5. The CDR3 is 14 amino acids. CDR3 sequence reads: CASSSGQGEIEQYF. CDR3 in DNA: TGTGCCAGCAGTTCGGGACAGGGGGAGATCGAGCAGTACTTC.

The V call is TRBV28, the J call TRBJ2-7, with 10 positions matching TRBD1. This CDR3 has 15 residues. CDR1 MDHEN and CDR2 SYDVKM come from the germline V gene. J was trimmed by 3 bases and V by 6 bases; bases with no gene match: 8. CDR3 loop: CASSIPGTGDYEQYF. CDR3 DNA sequence: TGTGCCAGCAGCATCCCCGGGACAGGGGACTACGAGCAGTACTTC.

This clonotype was observed a handful of times. This sequence joins TRBV24-1 and TRBJ2-5; D may correspond to TRBD1 or TRBD2 (5 bases each). The V gene lost 1 base and the J gene lost 1 base, with 9 bases spanning the gap. CDR3 length equals 15 residues. Per germline, CDR1 KGHDR and CDR2 SFDVKD. CDR3 bases: TGTGCCACCAGTGATTTTAGGGACGTCCAAGAGACCCAGTACTTC. This encodes CATSDFRDVQETQYF.

This clonotype was found a few times. The chain couples TRBV9 to TRBJ2-7, with TRBD1 identical over 10 bases. The CDR3 runs 14 residues. V dropped 0 bases and J dropped 4; count of bases not matched to a gene: 1. Germline V CDR1 and CDR2: SGDLS, YYNGEE. The CDR3 protein is CASSVGGQGYEQYF. The CDR3 region has the DNA TGTGCCAGCAGCGTAGGGGGACAGGGGTACGAGCAGTACTTC.

V usage is TRBV19 and J usage is TRBJ2-3; tentative D call: TRBD2 (7 bases). Germline V gene lookup returns CDR1 LNHDA and CDR2 SQIVND (reference sequence). The length of the CDR3 is 15 residues. The V gene lost 4 bases and the J gene lost 1 base, with 12 bases spanning the gap. The CDR3 nucleotides are TGTGCCAGTAGTAGCGGGGGCCCTCGCACAGATACGCAGTATTTT. Translating gives CASSSGGPRTDTQYF.

This chain uses TRBV7-2 with TRBJ1-6, with TRBD1 matching over 11 bases. With V trimmed by 1 base and J by 9 bases, 8 bases remained unmatched. Germline CDR1 SGHTA, CDR2 FQGNSA. This CDR3 has 17 residues. The CDR3 DNA reads as TGTGCCAGCAGCTTAGTCTCGGGGACAGGGGGAGGTTCACCCCTCCACTTT. Residues: CASSLVSGTGGGSPLHF. Drawing the rest from reference TRBV7-2 and TRBJ1-6, the complete variable domain is GAGVSQSPSNKVTEKGKDVELRCDPISGHTALYWYRQSLGQGLEFLIYFQGNSAPDKSGLPSDRFSAERTGGSVSTLTIQRTQQEDSAVYLCASSLVSGTGGGSPLHFGNGTRLTVT.

CDR3: CASSTRDRASYTF. The CDR3 nucleotides are TGTGCCAGCAGCACCCGGGACAGGGCCAGCTACACCTTC. The genes are TRBV21-1 and TRBJ1-2; the table assigns TRBD1, which was not confirmed against the DNA. TRBV21-1 is a recognized pseudogene. This CDR3 is built from 13 residues.

The genes are TRBV3-2 and TRBJ2-7; the table names TRBD1, a call not compared with the DNA. TRBV3-2 constitutes a pseudogene. The CDR3 contains 15 residues. CDR3 DNA: TGTGCCAGCAGCCGAGTGGGACAGGGGGTCTGCGAGCAGTACTTC. Its translation: CASSRVGQGVCEQYF.

The chain combines TRBV2 with TRBJ1-6, with D possibly matching TRBD1 (5 bases). The V gene's germline CDR1 is SNHLY and CDR2 FYNNEI. Trimming pared 1 base from V and 5 bases from J, leaving 6 bases between. The CDR3 extends over 14 amino acids. CDR3 sequence reads: CASSEVGDNSPLHF. The CDR3 DNA is TGTGCCAGCAGTGAAGTAGGGGATAATTCACCCCTCCACTTT.

A few counts support this clonotype. The V call is TRBV12-3 or TRBV12-4, the J call TRBJ2-5, with D unresolved. CDR3 length: 14 residues. Trimming took off 0 bases at V and 5 bases at J, with 10 bases between the two ends. CDR3 nucleotide sequence: TGTGCCAGCAGTTTAGCCTGGACCAGGGAGACCCAGTACTTC. Translating gives CASSLAWTRETQYF.

This clonotype showed up just a few times. The chain combines TRBV7-2 with TRBJ2-3; D is possibly TRBD1 (6 bases). Trimming pared 1 base from V and 4 bases from J, leaving 15 bases between. The CDR3 is 16 residues long. CDR1 and CDR2 from the germline V gene are SGHTA and FQGNSA. The CDR3 reads CASSLGLRGFADTQYF. In DNA form, the CDR3 reads TGTGCCAGCAGCTTAGGACTCAGGGGATTTGCAGATACGCAGTATTTT.

This clonotype appeared many times. The CDR3 bases are TGTGCCAGCAGCTCGGGACAGACAGATACGCAGTATTTT. This translates into CASSSGQTDTQYF. V and J are TRBV28 and TRBJ2-3; 7 bases line up with TRBD1. This CDR3 is 13 amino acids long. Losses at the gene ends were 6 bases for V and 3 bases for J; bases not matched to a gene: 3. The germline gives CDR1 MDHEN, CDR2 SYDVKM.

This clonotype came up many times. The CDR3 region has the DNA TGCGCCAGCAGTCAGGGGGAAGAGCAGTTCTTC. Translated: CASSQGEEQFF. This rearrangement joins TRBV10-1 to TRBJ2-1; 7 positions match TRBD1. The CDR3 spans 11 residues. Germline-derived CDR1 and CDR2 are WNHNN and SYGVQD (reference sequence). V was clipped by 5 bases and J by 10 bases; unmatched bases: 2.

This clonotype was found many times. The chain links TRBV4-3 to TRBJ2-3; D could derive from TRBD1 or TRBD2 (5 bases each). From germline, CDR1 is LGHNA and CDR2 YSLEER. V was pared by 0 bases and J by 4 bases, with 17 bases between. The CDR3 loop spans 17 amino acids. CDR3 region: CASSQEGPLMGADTQYF. In DNA form, the CDR3 reads TGCGCCAGCAGCCAAGAGGGACCTTTGATGGGAGCAGATACGCAGTATTTT.

This clonotype has only a few counts. The J gene is TRBJ2-1, the V gene TRBV29-1; 11 bases align to TRBD2. Trimming took 7 bases from V and 5 from J; bases not matched to a gene: 4. The CDR3 consists of 13 residues. From germline, CDR1 is SQVTM and CDR2 ANQGSEA. The CDR3 protein is CSGGTSGHNEQFF. The CDR3 nucleotides are TGCAGCGGAGGGACTAGCGGACACAATGAGCAGTTCTTC.

This clonotype came up a few times. The rearrangement links TRBV6-5 to TRBJ1-6; 11 nucleotides align to TRBD1. From germline, CDR1 is MNHEY and CDR2 SVGAGI. Trimming cost V 0 bases and J 4 bases; bases outside gene matches: 5. The CDR3 runs 18 residues. CDR3 loop: CASSYSGQGAGYNSPLHF. CDR3 sequence (DNA): TGTGCCAGCAGTTACTCCGGACAGGGGGCTGGGTATAATTCACCCCTCCACTTT.

This clonotype has a handful of counts. The chain recombines TRBV27 with TRBJ1-4, with a possible D match to TRBD1 (6 bases). Trimming stripped 6 bases from V and 10 bases from J, with 15 bases between. The CDR3 is 13 residues long. Germline CDR1 MNHEY, CDR2 SMNVEV (reference sequence). This chain's CDR3 is CASSTAEGGKLFF. The CDR3 nucleotides are TGTGCCAGCAGCACAGCGGAAGGGGGAAAACTGTTTTTT.

This clonotype was detected only a few times. The chain carries TRBV28 and TRBJ1-2, with unresolved D. The germline gives CDR1 MDHEN, CDR2 SYDVKM. V shed 8 bases and J shed 0 bases, with 16 bases lying between them. The CDR3 loop spans 15 amino acids. The CDR3 region is CASGPFGSTNYGYTF. DNA for the CDR3: TGTGCCAGCGGACCATTTGGGTCTACTAACTATGGCTACACCTTC.

Only a few counts were recorded for this clonotype. The chain recombines TRBV4-1 with TRBJ1-2; the match to TRBD1 covers 7 bases. This CDR3 has 14 residues. The germline CDR1 and CDR2 sequences are MGHRA and YSYEKL. V dropped 2 bases and J dropped 6; count of bases not matched to a gene: 6. The CDR3 region is CASSQRQGHNGYTF. CDR3 DNA: TGCGCCAGCAGCCAACGACAGGGACATAATGGCTACACCTTC.

This sequence joins TRBV10-3 and TRBJ2-2; TRBD2 aligns across 10 bases. Per the germline V gene, CDR1 is ENHRY and CDR2 is SYGVKD. The trim removed 6 bases at V and 6 bases at J, leaving 7 bases unmatched. This CDR3 is 15 amino acids long. CDR3 loop: CAISREREGAGELFF. CDR3 coding DNA: TGTGCCATCAGCCGAGAGCGGGAGGGGGCCGGGGAGCTGTTTTTT.

The J gene is TRBJ1-5, the V gene TRBV20-1; 7 positions match TRBD1. Germline trimming cut 3 bases from V and 3 bases from J; bases unmatched to any gene: 8. This CDR3 has 15 residues. Per the germline V gene, CDR1 is DFQATT and CDR2 is SNEGSKA (reference sequence). For the CDR3, the DNA is TGCAGTGCTAGGCACTACAGGGGAATCAATCAGCCCCAGCATTTT. Translated, it gives CSARHYRGINQPQHF.